The 12 T cell receptor beta chains given below trace back to one sample, sequenced in a study of T cell responses to AZD1222 COVID-19 vaccine. TCRdb keeps only in-frame clones here, not all; method: immunoSEQ multiplex PCR. The sample carries 65,000 to 80,000 clones, 85% to 90% recorded once. This material consisted of peripheral blood, taken 28 days after the second dose of the MenACWY control vaccine. These receptor sequences come from an adult who received the MenACWY meningococcal vaccine as a control.

This rearrangement joins TRBV6-5 to TRBJ1-6; D is possibly TRBD1 (6 bases). V shed 10 bases and J shed 11 bases, with 18 bases lying between them. Germline V gene lookup returns CDR1 MNHEY and CDR2 SVGAGI. CDR3 size: 13 residues. CDR3 nucleotide sequence: TGTGCCACCTCGGTTGGGAGGGGGACACCCCTCCACTTT. This codes for CATSVGRGTPLHF.

The rearrangement links TRBV7-2 to TRBJ1-2; D is ambiguous. The CDR3 loop spans 15 amino acids. Germline V gene data show CDR1 as SGHTA and CDR2 as FQGNSA. V lost 4 bases and J 0 bases, leaving 12 bases between the germline ends. Written as DNA, the CDR3 is TGTGCCAGCAGCTCGGACCGCATACCTAACTATGGCTACACCTTC. Protein: CASSSDRIPNYGYTF.

CDR3 residues: CASSFLPGDASTDTQYF. The DNA for the CDR3 is TGTGCCAGCAGCTTCCTACCGGGGGACGCGAGCACAGATACGCAGTATTTT. The chain combines TRBV7-2 with TRBJ2-3, with D tentatively TRBD2 (6 bases). This CDR3 region has 17 residues. V lost 3 bases and J lost 0, with 16 bases in between. Germline lookup yields CDR1 SGHTA and CDR2 FQGNSA.

V usage is TRBV3-1 (or the pseudogene TRBV3-2) and J usage is TRBJ2-2, with 8 bases identical to TRBD2. The junction had 7 bases not matched to a gene; V was cut back by 4 bases and J by 0 bases. Per the germline V gene, CDR1 is LGHDT and CDR2 is YNNKEL (reference sequence). CDR3 length: 17 residues. The CDR3 sequence: CASSPEPGGANTGELFF. CDR3 in DNA: TGTGCCAGCAGCCCCGAGCCGGGGGGGGCGAACACCGGGGAGCTGTTTTTT.

The chain uses TRBV3-1 (or the pseudogene TRBV3-2) and TRBJ2-3; tentatively, D is TRBD1 (5 bases). The germline V gene has CDR1 LGHDT and CDR2 YNNKEL (reference sequence). CDR3 length: 15 amino acids. V dropped 4 bases and J dropped 2 bases, with 13 bases sitting between them. CDR3 coding DNA: TGTGCCAGCAGCCTCGGGTCAGGGTTCACAGATACGCAGTATTTT. Its translation is CASSLGSGFTDTQYF.

This rearrangement joins TRBV10-1 to TRBJ1-4; D not certain. Germline V gene sequence: CDR1 WNHNN, CDR2 SYGVQD (reference sequence). V lost 7 bases to trimming and J lost 0 bases, with 9 bases between them. This CDR3 has 14 residues. CDR3 DNA: TGCGCCAGCAAACTCCGTGCAACTAATGAAAAACTGTTTTTT. Protein sequence: CASKLRATNEKLFF.

The chain joins TRBV7-2 to TRBJ1-5, with D uncertain. Germline V gives CDR1 SGHTA, CDR2 FQGNSA. V shed 1 base and J shed 3 bases, with 10 bases lying between them. The CDR3 sequence is 15 residues long. This CDR3 is CASSLVANANQPQHF. CDR3 DNA sequence: TGTGCCAGCAGCTTAGTAGCGAATGCCAATCAGCCCCAGCATTTT.

The V gene is TRBV7-2, the J gene TRBJ1-5; D is unclear. The V end was cut by 1 base, the J end by 0 bases, with 13 bases between. The CDR3 is 17 amino acids. Germline CDR1 SGHTA, CDR2 FQGNSA. CDR3 sequence: CASSLEFGPNSNQPQHF. The CDR3 DNA sequence: TGTGCCAGCAGCTTAGAGTTCGGTCCGAATAGCAATCAGCCCCAGCATTTT. The whole variable domain, filled in from reference TRBV7-2 and TRBJ1-5, reads GAGVSQSPSNKVTEKGKDVELRCDPISGHTALYWYRQSLGQGLEFLIYFQGNSAPDKSGLPSDRFSAERTGGSVSTLTIQRTQQEDSAVYLCASSLEFGPNSNQPQHFGDGTRLSIL.

The chain couples TRBV9 to TRBJ2-3, with a weak D call TRBD1 (6 bases). Germline V gene data show CDR1 as SGDLS and CDR2 as YYNGEE. The CDR3 runs 14 residues. The V gene lost 0 bases and the J gene lost 6 bases, with 11 bases spanning the gap. CDR3 sequence reads: CASSVEGHPDTQYF. DNA for the CDR3: TGTGCCAGCAGCGTAGAGGGACATCCGGATACGCAGTATTTT. Full variable domain (rest looked up from reference TRBV9 and TRBJ2-3): DSGVTQTPKHLITATGQRVTLRCSPRSGDLSVYWYQQSLDQGLQFLIQYYNGEERAKGNILERFSAQQFPDLHSELNLSSLELGDSALYFCASSVEGHPDTQYFGPGTRLTVL.

The gene calls are TRBV6-2 or TRBV6-3 and TRBJ2-7; no definite D call. Germline V CDR1 and CDR2: MNHEY, SVGEGT. The CDR3 extends over 11 amino acids. Trimming stripped 2 bases from V and 7 bases from J, with 6 bases between. The CDR3 loop is CASSYPREQYF. DNA of the CDR3: TGTGCCAGCAGTTACCCAAGGGAGCAGTACTTC.

J is TRBJ2-1 and V is TRBV5-4, with D perhaps being TRBD1 or TRBD2 (5 bases each). The CDR3 has 15 residues. V was trimmed by 4 bases and J by 5 bases, leaving 16 bases between them. The germline CDR1 and CDR2 sequences are SGHNT and YYREEE (reference sequence). The CDR3 DNA sequence: TGTGCCAGCAGCCCGGGACGGAAACTTAACAATGAGCAGTTCTTC. Amino acid sequence: CASSPGRKLNNEQFF. Full variable domain (rest looked up from reference TRBV5-4 and TRBJ2-1): ETGVTQSPTHLIKTRGQQVTLRCSSQSGHNTVSWYQQALGQGPQFIFQYYREEENGRGNFPPRFSGLQFPNYSSELNVNALELDDSALYLCASSPGRKLNNEQFFGPGTRLTVL.

The chain combines TRBV19 with TRBJ2-2; D call uncertain. The CDR3 is 17 residues long. Germline values: CDR1 LNHDA, CDR2 SQIVND (reference sequence). Trimming removed 1 base from V and 3 bases from J, with 15 bases in between. CDR3 in amino acids: CASSIAGRNLDTGELFF. CDR3 sequence (DNA): TGTGCCAGTAGTATAGCGGGCAGGAACCTGGACACCGGGGAGCTGTTTTTT.